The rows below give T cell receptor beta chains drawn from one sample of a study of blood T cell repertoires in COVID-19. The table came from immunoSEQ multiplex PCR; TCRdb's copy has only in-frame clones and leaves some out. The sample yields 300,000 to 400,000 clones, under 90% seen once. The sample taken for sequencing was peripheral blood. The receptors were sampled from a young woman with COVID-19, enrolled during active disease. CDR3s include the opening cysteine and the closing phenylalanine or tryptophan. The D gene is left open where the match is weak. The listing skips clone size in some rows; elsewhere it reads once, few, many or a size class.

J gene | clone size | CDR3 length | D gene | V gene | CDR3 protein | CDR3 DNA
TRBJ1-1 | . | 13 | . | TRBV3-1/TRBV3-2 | CASSPLQGTEAFF | TGTGCCAGCAGCCCCCTTCAGGGTACTGAAGCTTTCTTT
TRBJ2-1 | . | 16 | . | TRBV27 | CASSLLGDSSYNEQFF | TGTGCCAGCAGTTTATTAGGGGATAGCTCCTACAATGAGCAGTTCTTC
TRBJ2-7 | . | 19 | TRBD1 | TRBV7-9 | CASSSTTGVSPLTPHEQYF | TGTGCCAGCAGCTCAACGACAGGGGTCTCCCCTCTGACTCCTCACGAGCAGTACTTC
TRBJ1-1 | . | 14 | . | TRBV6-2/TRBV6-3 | CASSLTDSNTEAFF | TGTGCCAGCAGTCTGACGGACAGCAACACTGAAGCTTTCTTT
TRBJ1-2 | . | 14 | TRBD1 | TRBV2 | CASSEGQGIGGYTF | TGTGCCAGCAGCGAGGGACAGGGGATCGGCGGCTACACCTTC
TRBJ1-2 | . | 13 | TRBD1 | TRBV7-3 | CASSLTGGGGYTF | TGTGCCAGCAGCTTAACAGGGGGCGGTGGCTACACCTTC
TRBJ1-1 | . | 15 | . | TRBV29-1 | CSVVQGAFMNTEAFF | TGCAGCGTTGTACAGGGTGCGTTCATGAACACTGAAGCTTTCTTT
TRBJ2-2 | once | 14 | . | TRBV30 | CAWSEDSYTGELFF | TGTGCCTGGAGTGAAGACAGTTACACCGGGGAGCTGTTTTTT
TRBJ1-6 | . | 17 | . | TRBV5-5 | CASSLDGARSYNSPLHF | TGTGCCAGCAGCTTGGACGGAGCCCGCTCCTATAATTCACCCCTCCACTTT
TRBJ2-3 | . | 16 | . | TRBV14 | CASSHVPGRGTDTQYF | TGTGCCAGCAGCCATGTTCCCGGGAGAGGGACAGATACGCAGTATTTT
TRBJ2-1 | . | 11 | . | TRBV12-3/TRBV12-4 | CASSRGNEQFF | TGTGCCAGCAGTAGAGGCAATGAGCAGTTCTTC
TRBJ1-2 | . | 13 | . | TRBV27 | CASRHTLNYGYTF | TGTGCCAGCAGACATACCCTTAACTATGGCTACACCTTC
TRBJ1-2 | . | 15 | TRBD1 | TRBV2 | CASSESGQGTYGYTF | TGTGCCAGCAGTGAATCTGGACAGGGGACTTATGGCTACACCTTC
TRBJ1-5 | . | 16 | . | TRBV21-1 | CASSRQAGVNRQPQHF | TGTGCCAGCAGCCGCCAAGCGGGGGTAAATCGCCAGCCCCAGCATTTT
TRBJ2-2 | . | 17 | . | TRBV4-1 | CASSQEGPQGFFGELFF | TGCGCCAGCAGCCAAGAAGGGCCCCAGGGGTTCTTCGGGGAGCTGTTTTTT
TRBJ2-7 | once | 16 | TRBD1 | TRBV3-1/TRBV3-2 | CASSQNFGQGSYEQYF | TGTGCCAGCAGCCAAAATTTTGGACAGGGCTCCTACGAGCAGTACTTC
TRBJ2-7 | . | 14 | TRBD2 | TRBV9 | CASSVGLVSYEQYF | TGTGCCAGCAGCGTCGGACTAGTTTCGTACGAGCAGTACTTC
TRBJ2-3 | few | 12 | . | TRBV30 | CACGRLRDTQYF | TGTGCCTGTGGCAGACTGCGAGATACGCAGTATTTT
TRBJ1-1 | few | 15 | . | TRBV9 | CASRPVEGVYPKAFF | TGTGCCAGCAGACCAGTCGAGGGAGTTTATCCGAAGGCTTTCTTT
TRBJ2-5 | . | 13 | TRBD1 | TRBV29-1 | CSVVTGGEETQYF | TGCAGCGTTGTGACAGGGGGGGAAGAGACCCAGTACTTC
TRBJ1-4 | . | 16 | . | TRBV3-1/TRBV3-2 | CASSQDWAQSNEKLFF | TGTGCCAGCAGCCAAGATTGGGCTCAGTCGAATGAAAAACTGTTTTTT
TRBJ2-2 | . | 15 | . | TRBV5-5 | CASSVLPTETGELFF | TGTGCCAGCAGCGTACTACCGACAGAAACCGGGGAGCTGTTTTTT
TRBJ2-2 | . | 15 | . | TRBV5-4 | CASSLGRVGTGELFF | TGTGCCAGCAGCTTGGGCAGGGTAGGGACCGGGGAGCTGTTTTTT
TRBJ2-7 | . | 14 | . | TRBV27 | CASSEGTASYEQYF | TGTGCCAGCAGCGAAGGTACAGCCTCCTACGAGCAGTACTTC
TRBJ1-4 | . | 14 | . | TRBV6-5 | CASSRQIGDEKLFF | TGTGCCAGCAGTCGACAGATAGGCGATGAAAAACTGTTTTTT
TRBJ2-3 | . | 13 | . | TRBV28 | CASSLGQTDTQYF | TGTGCCAGCAGTCTTGGACAGACAGATACGCAGTATTTT
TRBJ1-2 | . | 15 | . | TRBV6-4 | CASSDSRSIGHGFTF | TGTGCCAGCAGTGACTCGAGATCCATCGGACACGGGTTTACCTTC
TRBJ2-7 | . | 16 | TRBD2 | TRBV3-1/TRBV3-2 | CASSQSLAGLYYEQYF | TGTGCCAGCAGCCAATCCCTAGCGGGACTCTACTACGAGCAGTACTTC
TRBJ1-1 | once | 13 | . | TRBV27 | CASSYRGGTEAFF | TGTGCCAGCAGTTACCGGGGAGGCACTGAAGCTTTCTTT
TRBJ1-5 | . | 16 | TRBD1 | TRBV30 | CAWSVKTGIPNQPQHF | TGTGCCTGGAGTGTAAAGACAGGGATCCCTAATCAGCCCCAGCATTTT
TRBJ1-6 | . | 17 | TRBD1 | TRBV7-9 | CASSPVEDRGYSSPLHF | TGTGCCAGCAGCCCTGTGGAGGACAGGGGATATAGTTCACCCCTCCACTTT
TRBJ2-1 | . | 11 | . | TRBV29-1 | CSVSSVGEQFF | TGCAGCGTATCTAGCGTTGGTGAGCAGTTCTTC
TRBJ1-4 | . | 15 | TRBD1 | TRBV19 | CASSPRRDSNEKLFF | TGTGCCAGTAGTCCTCGCAGGGACAGTAATGAAAAACTGTTTTTT
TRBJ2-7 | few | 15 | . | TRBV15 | CATSRLRQEVGEQYF | TGTGCCACCAGCAGACTCCGACAGGAGGTCGGCGAGCAGTACTTC
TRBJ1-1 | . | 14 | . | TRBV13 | CASSLTPQNTEAFF | TGTGCCAGCAGCTTAACCCCACAGAACACTGAAGCTTTCTTT
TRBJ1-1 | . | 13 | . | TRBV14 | CASSQGANTEAFF | TGTGCCAGCAGCCAGGGAGCAAACACTGAAGCTTTCTTT
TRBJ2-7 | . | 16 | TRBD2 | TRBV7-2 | CASSLDTLAGSYEQYF | TGTGCCAGCAGCTTAGATACGTTAGCGGGATCGTACGAGCAGTACTTC
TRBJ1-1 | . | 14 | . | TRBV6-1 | CASSELTSHTEAFF | TGTGCCAGCAGTGAGTTGACAAGCCACACTGAAGCTTTCTTT
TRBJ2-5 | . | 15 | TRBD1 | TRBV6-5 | CASSYLGTGEETQYF | TGTGCCAGCAGTTATTTAGGGACAGGGGAAGAGACCCAGTACTTC
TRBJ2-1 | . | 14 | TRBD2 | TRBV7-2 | CASSFGLGPNEQFF | TGTGCCAGCAGCTTTGGACTAGGCCCCAATGAGCAGTTCTTC
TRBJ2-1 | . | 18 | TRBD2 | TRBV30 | CAWSKFGTSGRAPNEQFF | TGTGCCTGGAGTAAGTTCGGGACTAGCGGGAGGGCCCCCAATGAGCAGTTCTTC
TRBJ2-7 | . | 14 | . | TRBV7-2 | CASSLAGVSYEQYF | TGTGCCAGCAGCTTAGCGGGAGTGTCCTACGAGCAGTACTTC
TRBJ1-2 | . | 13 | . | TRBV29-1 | CSVGGNGGFGYTF | TGCAGCGTTGGTGGTAATGGGGGGTTCGGCTACACCTTC
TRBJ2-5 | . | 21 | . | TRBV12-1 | CASSPTKTIVGGSGGKETQYF | TGTGCCAGCAGCCCAACCAAAACCATCGTCGGCGGGAGTGGTGGTAAGGAGACCCAGTACTTC
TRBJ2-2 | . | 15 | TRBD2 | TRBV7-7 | CASRISSGSTGELFF | TGTGCCAGCCGTATTTCTAGCGGGAGTACCGGGGAGCTGTTTTTT
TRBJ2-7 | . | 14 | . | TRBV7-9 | CASSLGAGHGEQYF | TGTGCCAGCAGCTTAGGGGCAGGGCATGGCGAGCAGTACTTC
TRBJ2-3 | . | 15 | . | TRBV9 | CASSETRQHTDTQYF | TGTGCCAGCAGCGAAACCAGACAGCACACAGATACGCAGTATTTT
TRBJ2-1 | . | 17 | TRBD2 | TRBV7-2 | CASSLGVGGGAGNEQFF | TGTGCCAGCAGCTTAGGGGTCGGGGGGGGAGCCGGAAATGAGCAGTTCTTC
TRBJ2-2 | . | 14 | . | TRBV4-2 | CASSLGLYTGELFF | TGTGCCAGCAGCCTAGGACTGTACACCGGGGAGCTGTTTTTT
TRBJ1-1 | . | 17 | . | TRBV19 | CASSTGQFPSMNTEAFF | TGTGCCAGTAGTACTGGACAGTTCCCTTCCATGAACACTGAAGCTTTCTTT
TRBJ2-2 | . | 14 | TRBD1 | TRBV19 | CASSEDRGTGELFF | TGTGCCAGTAGTGAGGACAGGGGTACCGGGGAGCTGTTTTTT
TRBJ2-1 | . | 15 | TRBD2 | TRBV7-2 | CASSFRTSGRDEQFF | TGTGCCAGCAGCTTCCGGACTAGCGGGAGGGATGAGCAGTTCTTC
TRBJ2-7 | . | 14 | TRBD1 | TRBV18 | CASSPGTVSYEQYF | TGTGCCAGCTCACCCGGGACAGTCTCCTACGAGCAGTACTTC
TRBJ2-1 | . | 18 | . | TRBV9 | CASSVVSSVGGSYNEQFF | TGTGCCAGCAGCGTAGTTTCATCCGTCGGGGGCTCCTACAATGAGCAGTTCTTC
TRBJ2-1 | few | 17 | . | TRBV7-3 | CASSLNGPTTAYNEQFF | TGTGCCAGCAGCTTAAATGGGCCCACCACTGCCTACAATGAGCAGTTCTTC